Shown below are 6 T cell receptor beta chains from a single sample sequenced in a study of T cell changes during pregnancy in multiple sclerosis. Produced via immunoSEQ multiplex PCR; TCRdb's table is partial and in-frame only. The table lists 40,000 to 50,000 clones, almost 95% of them singletons. Specimen: CD8+ T cells from peripheral blood mononuclear cells, collected in the first trimester of pregnancy. Every receptor here comes from a female donor with multiple sclerosis, enrolled in a pregnancy study.

V is TRBV7-6 and J is TRBJ2-1; a weak D match, TRBD1 (5 bases). The CDR3 has 16 amino acids. Trimming stripped 5 bases from V and 0 bases from J, with 14 bases between. CDR1 and CDR2 from the germline V gene are SGHVS and FNYEAQ. DNA of the CDR3: TGTGCCAGCAGCGCAGGCACAGGAGTCTCCTACAATGAGCAGTTCTTC. It specifies CASSAGTGVSYNEQFF. Filled out from reference TRBV7-6 and TRBJ2-1, the complete variable domain reads GAGVSQSPRYKVTKRGQDVALRCDPISGHVSLYWYRQALGQGPEFLTYFNYEAQQDKSGLPNDRFSAERPEGSISTLTIQRTEQRDSAMYRCASSAGTGVSYNEQFFGPGTRLTVL.

The chain has TRBV27 and TRBJ1-5; 9 nucleotides agree with TRBD1. V lost 6 bases to trimming and J lost 4 bases; unmatched junction nucleotides: 7. The CDR3 is 15 residues long. Germline V lookup: CDR1 MNHEY, CDR2 SMNVEV (reference sequence). CDR3 sequence reads: CASSTGGMGNQPQHF. The CDR3 DNA reads TGTGCCAGCAGCACAGGGGGCATGGGAAATCAGCCCCAGCATTTT.

The rearrangement joins TRBV27 to TRBJ2-1; 12 nucleotides match TRBD2. Germline V CDR1 and CDR2: MNHEY, SMNVEV (reference sequence). V was clipped by 4 bases and J by 9 bases; unmatched bases: 16. CDR3 length: 18 amino acids. The CDR3 protein is CASSSPTSGRGTTGEQFF. The CDR3 region has the DNA TGTGCCAGCAGTTCCCCGACTAGCGGGAGAGGTACGACAGGTGAGCAGTTCTTC.

This chain uses TRBV5-4 with TRBJ2-7; D possibly corresponds to TRBD1 (6 bases). The germline V gene has CDR1 SGHNT and CDR2 YYREEE (reference sequence). This CDR3 has 15 amino acids. Trimming pared 0 bases from V and 3 bases from J, leaving 13 bases between. CDR3 sequence: CASSLDRVPHYEQYF. In DNA form, the CDR3 reads TGTGCCAGCAGCTTGGACAGGGTACCTCACTACGAGCAGTACTTC.

This clone was detected a few times. This chain links TRBV19 with TRBJ2-1, with D perhaps TRBD2 (6 bases). Germline CDR1 reads LNHDA; CDR2 reads SQIVND (reference sequence). V lost 5 bases, J lost 0 bases, and 20 bases lay in between. The CDR3 has 18 amino acids. The CDR3 DNA follows: TGTGCCAGTAGTCCCCGGGAGAGGCGGAGATTCTCCTACAATGAGCAGTTCTTC. This sequence encodes CASSPRERRRFSYNEQFF.

This clone was detected once. This rearrangement joins TRBV7-9 to TRBJ2-3, with 9 nucleotides matching TRBD2. V shed 11 bases and J 8 bases; nucleotides not matched to a gene: 11. The CDR3 is 13 amino acids. Germline V gene sequence: CDR1 SEHNR, CDR2 FQNEAQ (reference sequence). The CDR3 bases are TGTGCCCTGTCCGGGACTAGCATGGGTACGCAGTATTTT. This sequence encodes CALSGTSMGTQYF.